One and the same sample provided the 4 T cell receptor beta chains below, sequenced in a study of shared clonotypes between healthy human individuals. Clones were sequenced by immunoSEQ multiplex PCR, and TCRdb holds only the in-frame ones, with some missing. The sample consists of 2 million to 2.5 million clones, 85% to 95% of them appearing once. The material sequenced was naive CD4+ T cells from PBMCs. Subset meaning: CD45RA+ positively selected. The receptors were gathered from a man aged 18 to 29 in good health. Some clones in this sample may be carry-over from other donors' samples.

V gene TRBV6-4 combines with J gene TRBJ1-5; possibly TRBD1 for D (6 bases). CDR3 size: 13 residues. V dropped 5 bases and J dropped 7 bases, with 12 bases sitting between them. Germline CDR1 reads MRHNA; CDR2 reads SNTAGT. CDR3 DNA: TGTGCCAGCAGTTACAGGGCAGGGCAGCCCCAGCATTTT. Its protein is CASSYRAGQPQHF.

The chain links TRBV10-2 to TRBJ1-2, with a weak D call TRBD1 (5 bases). CDR1 WSHSY and CDR2 SAAADI come from the germline V gene. The CDR3 is made up of 16 amino acids. Trimming shortened V by 6 bases and J by 8 bases, and 25 bases separated the two germline ends. CDR3 amino acids: CASSRAPTDIKVGYTF. The CDR3 DNA reads TGCGCCAGCAGCCGGGCCCCGACAGACATCAAAGTGGGCTACACCTTC.

The count of this clone is one. The sample holds other DNA sequences that translate to the same CDR3. The chain carries TRBV18 and TRBJ1-3; TRBD1 is a possible D gene (5 bases). The CDR3 covers 15 residues. Trimming took 3 bases from V and 0 from J, leaving 9 bases between them. CDR1 and CDR2 from the germline V gene are KGHSH and LQKENI. The CDR3 bases are TGTGCCAGCTCACCCGGGACGAACTCTGGAAACACCATATATTTT. It translates to CASSPGTNSGNTIYF.

The genes are TRBV5-1 and TRBJ2-6; no firm D call. V lost 3 bases, J lost 3 bases, and 19 bases lay in between. The CDR3 loop spans 18 amino acids. Germline values: CDR1 SGHRS, CDR2 YFSETQ. The DNA of the CDR3 is TGCGCCAGCAGCTCCATCTCGGGTGCCGGTCGTGGGGCCAACGTCCTGACTTTC. Its translation is CASSSISGAGRGANVLTF.